This T cell receptor beta chain was profiled in a study of beta chain features in type 1 diabetes. Study outcomes and limitations: Comparison showed that naive, central memory and Treg TCRB repertoires appeared more similar among patients than among healthy donors.

By way of CD45RO/CCR7/CD25/CD127/CD95/CD27, the CD4+ regulatory, stem cell-like memory, central memory and naive cells were sorted. This clone occurred a few times. Antigen unknown. TCRB transcripts that were expressed got sequenced, as all of the isolated RNA had been reverse transcribed. The data were produced by immunoSEQ multiplex PCR, yet TCRdb's version contains in-frame clones alone and is incomplete. The sample consists of roughly 170,000 clones, about 12% of them appearing once. The TCR sequence derives from a woman under 30 in good health. Sequencing was carried out using central memory CD4+ T cells from blood.

The CDR3 DNA sequence: TGTGCCAGCAGTGGTACAGGGGCAACTAATGAAAAACTGTTTTTT. Translation: CASSGTGATNEKLFF. The V call is TRBV11-2, the J call TRBJ1-4; 7 bases map to TRBD1. With 6 bases clipped from V and 0 bases from J, the junction kept 4 bases outside the gene matches. Germline V CDR1 and CDR2: SGHAT, FQNNGV. The CDR3 has 15 amino acids.